Listed below are T cell receptor beta chains from one sample, sequenced in a study of shared clonotypes between healthy human individuals. Clones were sequenced by immunoSEQ multiplex PCR, and TCRdb holds only the in-frame ones, with some missing. The sample holds 1 million to 1.3 million clones, 75% to 85% seen once. Material: memory CD4+ T cells from PBMCs. These receptors were obtained from a man between 18 and 35 years old in good health. Some clones in this sample may be carry-over from other donors' samples. Each CDR3 is given with its conserved first and last residue. The D gene is left open where the match is weak. Rows give clone size only sometimes, using once, few, many, or a class for an expanded clone.

size: -; D: TRBD2; J: TRBJ2-1; V: TRBV5-1; DNA: TGCGCCAGCAGCTTGGAGGGGACTACTATTAATGAGCAGTTCTTC; CDR3: CASSLEGTTINEQFF
size: -; D: TRBD1; J: TRBJ1-2; V: TRBV6-1; DNA: TGTGCCAGCAGTGAACTGGGACAGGGGGCCCATGGCTACACCTTC; CDR3: CASSELGQGAHGYTF
size: -; D: -; J: TRBJ2-7; V: TRBV20-1; DNA: TGCAGTGCTAGAGGAGGGGGTGAGCAGTACTTC; CDR3: CSARGGGEQYF
size: few; D: -; J: TRBJ1-2; V: TRBV30; DNA: TGTGCCTGGACAGGGACCACTAACTATGGCTACACCTTC; CDR3: CAWTGTTNYGYTF
size: once; D: -; J: TRBJ2-3; V: TRBV6-6; DNA: TGTGCCAGCAGTTATAGGGAAGGGTGGACAGATACGCAGTATTTT; CDR3: CASSYREGWTDTQYF
size: few; D: TRBD1; J: TRBJ1-1; V: TRBV20-1; DNA: TGCAGTGCTAGTTCAGGGGGACAAGCTTTCTTT; CDR3: CSASSGGQAFF
size: -; D: -; J: TRBJ2-4; V: TRBV25-1; DNA: TGTGCCAGCAGTCTAACGGGGAGCGGAAACATTCAGTACTTC; CDR3: CASSLTGSGNIQYF
size: -; D: TRBD2; J: TRBJ2-1; V: TRBV28; DNA: TGTGCCAGCAGGGCTAGCGGGAGCTCCTACAATGAGCAGTTCTTC; CDR3: CASRASGSSYNEQFF
size: -; D: -; J: TRBJ2-7; V: TRBV28; DNA: TGTGCCAGCAGTTCGAGAGTTCGGTCCGACCCCGAGCAGTACTTC; CDR3: CASSSRVRSDPEQYF
size: -; D: -; J: TRBJ2-3; V: TRBV18; DNA: TGTGCCAGCTCACCACCCTTCTACCAGGGAGATACGCAGTATTTT; CDR3: CASSPPFYQGDTQYF
size: -; D: -; J: TRBJ2-1; V: TRBV18; DNA: TGTGCCAGCTCACCGAACTACCGGGCCCGGGCTGGCAATGAGCAGTTCTTC; CDR3: CASSPNYRARAGNEQFF
size: -; D: TRBD2; J: TRBJ2-2; V: TRBV7-2; DNA: TGTGCCAGCAGACGGACTAGCGGGAGCCCCGGGGAGCTGTTTTTT; CDR3: CASRRTSGSPGELFF
size: few; D: TRBD2; J: TRBJ2-7; V: TRBV2; DNA: TGTGCCAGCGGGAGGGAGCCCTACGAGCAGTACTTC; CDR3: CASGREPYEQYF
size: many; D: TRBD1; J: TRBJ1-4; V: TRBV2; DNA: TGTGCCAGCGTTGGGACAGGGCATGAAAAACTGTTTTTT; CDR3: CASVGTGHEKLFF
size: -; D: -; J: TRBJ1-1; V: TRBV15; DNA: TGTGCCACCAGCAGAGATCCCCGGTGGCTCGGAGCTTTCTTT; CDR3: CATSRDPRWLGAFF
size: -; D: -; J: TRBJ1-3; V: TRBV7-9; DNA: TGTGCCAGCAGCTTATGGCAGGACCCTGGAAACACCATATATTTT; CDR3: CASSLWQDPGNTIYF
size: few; D: -; J: TRBJ2-5; V: TRBV7-9; DNA: TGTGCCAGCAGTTCGAAGGTTATCGAGACCCAGTACTTC; CDR3: CASSSKVIETQYF
size: -; D: TRBD2; J: TRBJ2-6; V: TRBV5-8; DNA: TGTGCCAGCAGCTTTCTAGCGGGATCTGGGGCCAACGTCCTGACTTTC; CDR3: CASSFLAGSGANVLTF
size: -; D: -; J: TRBJ2-5; V: TRBV7-9; DNA: TGTGCCAGCAGCCCCGACAGGAGACACCACCAAGAGACCCAGTACTTC; CDR3: CASSPDRRHHQETQYF
size: -; D: TRBD1; J: TRBJ2-1; V: TRBV14; DNA: TGTGCCAGCAGCCTAGACAGGGCTAATGAGCAGTTCTTC; CDR3: CASSLDRANEQFF
size: -; D: -; J: TRBJ1-1; V: TRBV28; DNA: TGTGCCAGCAGGTATACCGGCACTGAAGCTTTCTTT; CDR3: CASRYTGTEAFF
size: many; D: -; J: TRBJ2-7; V: TRBV6-6; DNA: TGTGCCAGCAGTGATACTAGTTACGAGCAGTACTTC; CDR3: CASSDTSYEQYF
size: few; D: TRBD2; J: TRBJ2-5; V: TRBV30; DNA: TGTGCCTGGACGGGGGAGGGTAGAGAGACCCAGTACTTC; CDR3: CAWTGEGRETQYF
size: -; D: -; J: TRBJ2-7; V: TRBV6-5; DNA: TGTGCCAGCAGTTACTCGGGCAAGGGTACCTACGAGCAGTACTTC; CDR3: CASSYSGKGTYEQYF
size: -; D: -; J: TRBJ2-5; V: TRBV29-1; DNA: TGCAGCGTTGGGTCTAGAGGGGGGGAGACCCAGTACTTC; CDR3: CSVGSRGGETQYF
size: -; D: -; J: TRBJ1-2; V: TRBV5-1; DNA: TGCGCCAGCAGGCATGGACAGCTCTATGGCTACACCTTC; CDR3: CASRHGQLYGYTF